Included here is one TCR beta chain sequence, with context. The entry originates in a study of blood T cell repertoires in COVID-19. Study information: The samples span acute and convalescent COVID-19 from the United States, Italy and Spain. Nucleic acid was either cDNA or gDNA, and it came from T cells, B-cell-depleted T cells, or PBMCs.

The CDR3 is 18 residues long. Germline lookup yields CDR1 SGHTA and CDR2 FQGTGA. Losses at the gene ends were 5 bases for V and 0 bases for J; bases not matched to a gene: 12. As handled by the study authors: Estimation of nucleated cell counts was performed using reference gene primer amplification. Clones were sequenced by immunoSEQ multiplex PCR, and TCRdb holds only the in-frame ones, with some missing. The DNA gave D and trimming, while V, J and clone size come from that table. This table has around 13,000 clones, about nine tenths appearing once. The rearrangement links TRBV7-3 to TRBJ1-5, with 8 bases identical to TRBD1. This sequence originates from a woman aged 70 to 79 with active COVID-19. Sample: peripheral blood. The CDR3, as DNA: TGTGCCAGCAGCCCAACTTCGAGGACAGGGTATAGCAATCAGCCCCAGCATTTT. The encoded protein is CASSPTSRTGYSNQPQHF.